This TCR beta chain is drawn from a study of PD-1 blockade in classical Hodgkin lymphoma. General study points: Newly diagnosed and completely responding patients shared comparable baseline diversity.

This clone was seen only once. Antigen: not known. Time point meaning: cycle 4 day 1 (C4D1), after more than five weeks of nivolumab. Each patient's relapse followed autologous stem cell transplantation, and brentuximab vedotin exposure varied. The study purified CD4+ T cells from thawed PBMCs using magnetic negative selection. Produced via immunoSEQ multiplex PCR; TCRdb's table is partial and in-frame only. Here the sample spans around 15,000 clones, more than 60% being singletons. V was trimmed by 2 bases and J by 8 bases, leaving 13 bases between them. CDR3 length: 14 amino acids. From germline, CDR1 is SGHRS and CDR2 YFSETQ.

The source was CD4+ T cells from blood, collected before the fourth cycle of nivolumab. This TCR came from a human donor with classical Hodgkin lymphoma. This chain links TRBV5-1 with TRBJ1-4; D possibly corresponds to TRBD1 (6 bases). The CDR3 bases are TGCGCCAGCAGCTTTAGTACAGGGTACGAAAAACTGTTTTTT. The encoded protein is CASSFSTGYEKLFF.